This T cell receptor beta chain originates from a study of blood T cells in healthy people across ages. Whole-study findings and limits: A conclusive naive versus antigen-experienced comparison was prevented by the unsorted PBMCs.

Of note for this clonotype: The target antigen is unknown.

Combining a sample-barcoded 5' primer with a J-beta primer mix, a second PCR ran for roughly 6 to 11 cycles. A template-switch adaptor that had 12 random nucleotides put a tag on each cDNA molecule. From each sample, at least 2.5 million paired-end reads containing CDR3 were obtained. TCRdb ran MiXCR on the 5' RACE reads and lists one entry per CDR3 protein. Of 1 million to 1.2 million distinct CDR3 sequences in the sample, 35% to 40% were seen once. Per germline, CDR1 MGHRA and CDR2 YSYEKL. This CDR3 has 15 amino acids. V lost 4 bases and J 0 bases, leaving 12 bases between the germline ends. The TCR originated in a man younger than 30 in good health. The chain recombines TRBV4-1 with TRBJ1-1, with D hard to call. Sequenced input: blood. CDR3 DNA: TGCGCCAGCAGCCGCGTCAGTGGAGTGAACACTGAAGCTTTCTTT. Translation gives CASSRVSGVNTEAFF.